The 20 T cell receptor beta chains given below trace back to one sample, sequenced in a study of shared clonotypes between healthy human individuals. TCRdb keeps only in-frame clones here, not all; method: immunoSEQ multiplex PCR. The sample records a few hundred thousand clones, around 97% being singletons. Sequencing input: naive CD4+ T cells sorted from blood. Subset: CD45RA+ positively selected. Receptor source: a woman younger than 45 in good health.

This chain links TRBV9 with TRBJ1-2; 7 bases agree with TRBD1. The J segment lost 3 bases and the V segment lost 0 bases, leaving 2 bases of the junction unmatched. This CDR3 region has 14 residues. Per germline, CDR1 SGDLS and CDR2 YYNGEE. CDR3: CASSVGGQDYGYTF. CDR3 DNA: TGTGCCAGCAGCGTAGGTGGACAGGACTATGGCTACACCTTC.

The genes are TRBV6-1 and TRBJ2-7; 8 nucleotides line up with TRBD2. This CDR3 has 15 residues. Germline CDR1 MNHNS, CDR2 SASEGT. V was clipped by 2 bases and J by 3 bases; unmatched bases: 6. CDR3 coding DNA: TGTGCCAGCAGTGAAATCAGCGGGAGTGTCTACGAGCAGTACTTC. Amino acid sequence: CASSEISGSVYEQYF.

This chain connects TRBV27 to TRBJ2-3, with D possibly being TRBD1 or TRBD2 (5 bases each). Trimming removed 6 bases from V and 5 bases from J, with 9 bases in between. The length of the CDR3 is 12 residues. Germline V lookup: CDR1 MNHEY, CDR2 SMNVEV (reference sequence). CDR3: CASSGTIDTQYF. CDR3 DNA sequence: TGTGCCAGCAGCGGGACCATAGATACGCAGTATTTT.

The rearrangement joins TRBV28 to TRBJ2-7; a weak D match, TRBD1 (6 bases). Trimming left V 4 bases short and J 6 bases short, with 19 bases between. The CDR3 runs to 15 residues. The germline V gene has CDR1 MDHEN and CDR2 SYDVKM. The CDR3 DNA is TGTGCCAGCAGTTCTCTAGCCACAGGGCCTTCCGAGCAGTACTTC. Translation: CASSSLATGPSEQYF.

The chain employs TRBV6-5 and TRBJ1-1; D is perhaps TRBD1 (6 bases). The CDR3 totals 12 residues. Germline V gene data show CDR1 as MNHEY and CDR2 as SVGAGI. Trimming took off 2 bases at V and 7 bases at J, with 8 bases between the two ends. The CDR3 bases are TGTGCCAGCAGTTACATGGACAGTGAAGCTTTCTTT. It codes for CASSYMDSEAFF.

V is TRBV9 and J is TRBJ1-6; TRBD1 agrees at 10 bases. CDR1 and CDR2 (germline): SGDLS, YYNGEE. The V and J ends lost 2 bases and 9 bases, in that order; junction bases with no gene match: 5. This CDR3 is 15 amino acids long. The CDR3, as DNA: TGTGCCAGCAGCGTCGACGGGACAGGGGTTTCACCCCTCCACTTT. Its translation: CASSVDGTGVSPLHF.

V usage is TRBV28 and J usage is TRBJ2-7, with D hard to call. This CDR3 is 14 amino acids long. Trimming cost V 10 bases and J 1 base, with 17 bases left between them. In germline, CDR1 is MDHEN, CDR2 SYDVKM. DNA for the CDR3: TGTGCCACCACGGAGTTGACCCCGTCCTACGAGCAGTACTTC. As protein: CATTELTPSYEQYF.

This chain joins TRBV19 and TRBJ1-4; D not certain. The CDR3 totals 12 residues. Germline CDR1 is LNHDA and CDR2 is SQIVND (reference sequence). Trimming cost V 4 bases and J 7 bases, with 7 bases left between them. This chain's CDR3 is CASSNPGEKLFF. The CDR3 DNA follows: TGTGCCAGTAGTAACCCAGGTGAAAAACTGTTTTTT.

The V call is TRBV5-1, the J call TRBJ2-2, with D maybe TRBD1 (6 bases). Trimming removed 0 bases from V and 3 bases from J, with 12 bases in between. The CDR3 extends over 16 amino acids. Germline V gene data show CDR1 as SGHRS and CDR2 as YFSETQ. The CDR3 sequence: CASSLGAGDDTGELFF. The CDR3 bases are TGCGCCAGCAGCTTGGGGGCAGGGGACGACACCGGGGAGCTGTTTTTT.

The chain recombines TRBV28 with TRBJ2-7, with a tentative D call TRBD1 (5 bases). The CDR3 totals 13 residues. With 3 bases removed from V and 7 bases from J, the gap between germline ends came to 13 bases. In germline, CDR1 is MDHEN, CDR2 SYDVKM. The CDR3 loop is CASSLGQQGEQYF. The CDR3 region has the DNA TGTGCCAGCAGTTTGGGGCAGCAGGGTGAGCAGTACTTC.

CDR3 region: CATSRDLSGPNTGELFF. In nucleotides, the CDR3 is TGTGCCACCAGCAGAGATTTGTCGGGCCCGAACACCGGGGAGCTGTTTTTT. The rearrangement uses TRBV15 and TRBJ2-2, with D unclear. Germline V gives CDR1 LNHNV, CDR2 YYDKDF (reference sequence). V lost 0 bases and J 0 bases, leaving 11 bases between the germline ends. The CDR3 runs 17 residues.

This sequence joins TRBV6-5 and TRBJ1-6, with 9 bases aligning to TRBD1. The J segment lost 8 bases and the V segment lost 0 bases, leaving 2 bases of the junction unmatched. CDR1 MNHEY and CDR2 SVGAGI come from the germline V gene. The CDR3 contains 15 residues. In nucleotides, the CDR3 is TGTGCCAGCAGTTACTCCCGGACAGGGGATTCACCCCTCCACTTT. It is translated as CASSYSRTGDSPLHF.

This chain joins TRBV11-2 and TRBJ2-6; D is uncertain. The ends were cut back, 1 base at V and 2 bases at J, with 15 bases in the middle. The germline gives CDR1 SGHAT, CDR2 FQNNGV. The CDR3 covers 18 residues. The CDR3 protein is CASSLGTWRAPGANVLTF. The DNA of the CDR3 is TGTGCCAGCAGCTTAGGGACGTGGAGAGCGCCTGGGGCCAACGTCCTGACTTTC.

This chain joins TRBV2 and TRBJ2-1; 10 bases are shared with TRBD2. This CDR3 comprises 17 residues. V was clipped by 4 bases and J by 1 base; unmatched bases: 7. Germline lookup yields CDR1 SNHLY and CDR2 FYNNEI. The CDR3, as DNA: TGTGCCAGCAGTGGATTAGTTAGCGGGAGGTCCTACAATGAGCAGTTCTTC. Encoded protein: CASSGLVSGRSYNEQFF. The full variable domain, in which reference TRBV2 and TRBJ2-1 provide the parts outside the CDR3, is EPEVTQTPSHQVTQMGQEVILRCVPISNHLYFYWYRQILGQKVEFLVSFYNNEISEKSEIFDDQFSVERPDGSNFTLKIRSTKLEDSAMYFCASSGLVSGRSYNEQFFGPGTRLTVL.

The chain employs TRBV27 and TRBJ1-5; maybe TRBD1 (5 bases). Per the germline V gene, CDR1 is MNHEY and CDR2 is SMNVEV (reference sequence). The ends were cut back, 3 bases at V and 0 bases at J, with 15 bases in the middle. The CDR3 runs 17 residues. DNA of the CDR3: TGTGCCAGCAGTTTGACCGGGACCGATTCTAGCAATCAGCCCCAGCATTTT. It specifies CASSLTGTDSSNQPQHF.

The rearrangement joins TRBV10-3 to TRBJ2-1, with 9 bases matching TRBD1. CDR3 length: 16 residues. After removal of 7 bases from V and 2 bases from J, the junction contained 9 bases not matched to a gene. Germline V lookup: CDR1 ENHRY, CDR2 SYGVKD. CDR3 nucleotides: TGTGCCATCAACAAGAGACAGGGGGAAGCCTACAATGAGCAGTTCTTC. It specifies CAINKRQGEAYNEQFF.

CDR3 protein: CASSVQGSTGSGEQYF. In DNA form, the CDR3 reads TGTGCCAGCAGTGTTCAAGGCAGTACAGGTTCGGGCGAGCAGTACTTC. This chain links TRBV6-1 with TRBJ2-7, with a weak D call TRBD1 (5 bases). V was clipped by 4 bases and J by 6 bases, with 22 bases between them. This CDR3 has 16 residues. Germline CDR1 MNHNS, CDR2 SASEGT.

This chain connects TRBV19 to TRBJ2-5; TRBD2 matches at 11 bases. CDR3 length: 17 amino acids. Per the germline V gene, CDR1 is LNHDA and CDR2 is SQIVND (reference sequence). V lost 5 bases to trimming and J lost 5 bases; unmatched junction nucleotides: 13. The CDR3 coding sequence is TGTGCCAGTAGTTCGTCTAGCGGGAGGCCCCCTTGGGAGACCCAGTACTTC. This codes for CASSSSSGRPPWETQYF.

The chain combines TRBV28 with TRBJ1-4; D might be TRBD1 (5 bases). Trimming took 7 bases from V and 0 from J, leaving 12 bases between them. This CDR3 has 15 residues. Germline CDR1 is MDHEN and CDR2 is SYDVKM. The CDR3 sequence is CASTGGSSTNEKLFF. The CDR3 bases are TGTGCCAGCACGGGGGGTAGTTCAACTAATGAAAAACTGTTTTTT.

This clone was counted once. CDR3: CASSLERGGARLGAATEAFF. The CDR3 DNA reads as TGTGCCAGCAGCTTGGAGAGAGGCGGGGCTCGCTTGGGGGCGGCCACTGAAGCTTTCTTT. The chain has TRBV5-8 and TRBJ1-1; TRBD1 is a possible D gene (6 bases). The germline gives CDR1 SGHTS, CDR2 YDEGEE. This CDR3 region has 20 residues. The V and J ends lost 0 bases and 4 bases respectively, with 28 bases between them.